This T cell receptor (beta chain) was sequenced for a study of cytomegalovirus exposure and HLA in healthy donors. This CDR3 is 13 amino acids long. Germline CDR1 SGHRS, CDR2 YFSETQ. Trimming shortened V by 0 bases and J by 5 bases, and 8 bases separated the two germline ends. Study-level findings and limits: In a later analysis, HLA-associated TCR beta chains were more clonally expanded than equally common others. According to a later analysis, donors in an Asian-associated ancestry cluster reportedly had fewer N-insertions than the approximately 620-donor mean. Of the V segments, some could not be distinguished, including TRBV6-2 and TRBV6-3, and were excluded.

In the case of this clone: What it binds is unknown.

With 60 Vbeta and 13 Jbeta primers, the PCR was carried out. Using immunoSEQ multiplex PCR, the repertoire was profiled, and TCRdb retains in-frame clones only, with some absent. This sample has more than 90,000 clones, with 55% to 70% found just once. The chain couples TRBV5-1 to TRBJ1-1, with no clear D. The sequencing input was PBMCs. This sequence originates from a boy aged 5-17 years in good health and CMV-seropositive. Here the CDR3 reads CASSLVVGTEAFF. In nucleotides, the CDR3 is TGCGCCAGCAGCTTGGTCGTCGGTACTGAAGCTTTCTTT.